The 4 T cell receptor beta chains reported below all come from one sample, sequenced in a study of control samples from healthy donors and cancer patients. The repertoire was sequenced with immunoSEQ multiplex PCR; TCRdb's copy has only in-frame clones and lacks some. The table lists approximately 170,000 clones, more than 80% of them singletons, with roughly 1.5% in the top ten. Source material: blood. All receptors come from a man aged 25-40 years in good health.

The rearrangement uses TRBV7-3 and TRBJ1-1; TRBD1 agrees at 8 bases. The V gene's germline CDR1 is SGHTA and CDR2 FQGTGA. The CDR3 contains 13 residues. V shed 2 bases and J 6 bases; nucleotides not matched to a gene: 2. The CDR3 here is CASSLQQGAEAFF. The CDR3 DNA sequence: TGTGCCAGCAGCTTACAACAGGGGGCTGAAGCTTTCTTT.

CDR3 sequence (DNA): TGTGCCAGCAGTTACGCCGGGATGATGAGCAATCAGCCCCAGCATTTT. Encoded protein: CASSYAGMMSNQPQHF. This rearrangement joins TRBV6-2 or TRBV6-3 to TRBJ1-5, with D hard to call. This CDR3 is 16 amino acids long. Trimming pared 2 bases from V and 1 base from J, leaving 12 bases between. The germline V gene encodes CDR1 MNHEY and CDR2 SVGEGT.

V usage is TRBV18 and J usage is TRBJ1-1; TRBD1 might be the D (5 bases). The CDR3 spans 14 residues. Germline CDR1 is KGHSH and CDR2 is LQKENI. Trimming took off 6 bases at V and 5 bases at J, with 16 bases between the two ends. The CDR3 DNA is TGTGCCAGCTCCCGGGGGGTGACGGGGACTGAAGCTTTCTTT. Protein sequence: CASSRGVTGTEAFF.

CDR3 protein: CASRPGTSGPSSYNEQFF. Written as DNA, the CDR3 is TGTGCCAGCAGGCCCGGGACTAGCGGTCCGAGCTCCTACAATGAGCAGTTCTTC. The gene calls are TRBV5-6 and TRBJ2-1, with 11 positions matching TRBD2. J was trimmed by 0 bases and V by 5 bases; bases with no gene match: 10. Germline V CDR1 and CDR2: SGHDT, YYEEEE. The CDR3 has 18 residues. Full variable domain (outside the CDR3, taken from reference TRBV5-6 and TRBJ2-1): DAGVTQSPTHLIKTRGQQVTLRCSPKSGHDTVSWYQQALGQGPQFIFQYYEEEERQRGNFPDRFSGHQFPNYSSELNVNALLLGDSALYLCASRPGTSGPSSYNEQFFGPGTRLTVL.